One T cell receptor beta chain is described in this entry. The antigen is undetermined. The data were obtained in a study of shared clonotypes between healthy human individuals. The CDR3 has 17 residues. V lost 2 bases, J lost 4 bases, and 7 bases stayed unmatched. The germline gives CDR1 SEHNR, CDR2 FQNEAQ (reference sequence). Study-wide results and caveats: Across a handful of donors, naive CD4 shared roughly 5%, naive CD8 more than 3%, memory CD4 more than 2%, memory CD8 0.4%. All-four-donor shared clonotypes had higher generation probabilities than non-shared clonotypes did. Sorted-subset sequencing, rarefaction showed, was incomplete despite large depth.

Naive-designated CD8 cells lacked CD45RO, were positively enriched for CCR7, and omitted terminally differentiated effector memory CD45RA+ cells. Donors, without exception, were Caucasian adults residing in Nashville, Tennessee. Some clones are missing from TCRdb's copy, which holds only in-frame ones; the method was immunoSEQ multiplex PCR. This sample carries some 2 million clones, just under 95% of them seen once, and the ten largest clones take about 1.1%. The V gene is TRBV7-9, the J gene TRBJ1-6; 8 bases agree with TRBD1. Source material: naive CD8+ T cells sorted from blood. The TCR originated in a man between 18 and 35 years old in good health. CDR3 protein: CASSLLPGQDYNSPLHF. In DNA, the CDR3 is TGTGCCAGCAGCTTACTACCGGGACAGGATTATAATTCACCCCTCCACTTT.